Following are 25 T cell receptor beta chains from one sample sequenced in a study of monozygotic twins with inflammatory bowel disease. No DNA is given; TCRdb re-called the 5' RACE reads and lists each CDR3 protein once. This table lists fewer than 200,000 distinct CDR3 sequences. The sequencing sample was made of blood. Receptors originate from a human donor with ulcerative colitis or Crohn's disease, or a healthy co-twin of an affected twin (not recorded which).

The chain uses TRBV7-3 and TRBJ2-1; with no DNA, the TCRdb D assignment of TRBD2 cannot be verified. The CDR3 spans 18 residues. Germline V gene data show CDR1 as SGHTA and CDR2 as FQGTGA. Here the CDR3 reads CASSLRTKVGGPYNEQFF.

The rearrangement joins TRBV4-2 to TRBJ1-1. This CDR3 is 15 amino acids long. Germline assignment: CDR1 LGHNA and CDR2 YNFKEQ. The CDR3 here is CASSQDGGLSTEAFF.

V is TRBV3-1 and J is TRBJ1-5; TCRdb outputs TRBD1, but without DNA this stays unchecked. The germline V gene encodes CDR1 LGHDT and CDR2 YNNKEL (reference sequence). The CDR3 sequence is 13 residues long. This CDR3 is CASSKAPDQPQHF.

This clonotype shows up as medium-sized by frequency. J is TRBJ2-7 and V is TRBV5-1; TCRdb's assignment of TRBD1 cannot be checked, as there is no DNA. The CDR3 covers 16 residues. The germline CDR1 and CDR2 sequences are SGHRS and YFSETQ. Here the CDR3 reads CASRGVTGSPTYEQYF. Full variable domain (remainder filled in from reference TRBV5-1 and TRBJ2-7): KAGVTQTPRYLIKTRGQQVTLSCSPISGHRSVSWYQQTPGQGLQFLFEYFSETQRNKGNFPGRFSGRQFSNSRSEMNVSTLELGDSALYLCASRGVTGSPTYEQYFGPGTRLTVT.

V is TRBV7-6 and J is TRBJ2-7; TCRdb proposes TRBD1, but this gene call is untestable without DNA. CDR1 is SGHVS, CDR2 FNYEAQ, per germline. The CDR3 sequence is 16 residues long. CDR3 protein: CASSLERGDISYEQYF. Full variable domain (rest looked up from reference TRBV7-6 and TRBJ2-7): GAGVSQSPRYKVTKRGQDVALRCDPISGHVSLYWYRQALGQGPEFLTYFNYEAQQDKSGLPNDRFSAERPEGSISTLTIQRTEQRDSAMYRCASSLERGDISYEQYFGPGTRLTVT.

The chain couples TRBV6-9 to TRBJ2-1; TCRdb's D call of TRBD1 is untestable without DNA. Germline values: CDR1 MNHGY, CDR2 SVAAGI. The CDR3 covers 17 residues. CDR3 region: CASSRRDRDRGPNEQFF.

CDR3 loop: CATSRTGGHEQFF. This chain uses TRBV15 with TRBJ2-1; TCRdb calls TRBD1, which cannot be checked without DNA. The germline V gene has CDR1 LNHNV and CDR2 YYDKDF (reference sequence). The CDR3 totals 13 residues.

The chain uses TRBV4-1 and TRBJ2-1; as DNA is missing, the TRBD1 call by TCRdb cannot be tested. The CDR3 extends over 21 amino acids. Germline lookup yields CDR1 MGHRA and CDR2 YSYEKL. The CDR3 loop is CASSQDIIGNRAKSSYNEQFF.

The V gene is TRBV12-1, the J gene TRBJ2-5; no DNA is available, so the TRBD2 call from TCRdb remains unchecked. TRBV12-1 is noted as a pseudogene. The CDR3 is 15 amino acids. The CDR3 loop is CASSVLAGGRETQYF.

The V and J genes are TRBV27 and TRBJ2-1; TCRdb outputs TRBD1, but without DNA this stays unchecked. This CDR3 region has 12 residues. Germline CDR1 MNHEY, CDR2 SMNVEV (reference sequence). CDR3 sequence reads: CATTGFRNEQFF.

The chain links TRBV6-5 to TRBJ1-5. In germline, CDR1 is MNHEY, CDR2 SVGAGI. This CDR3 contains 14 residues. CDR3 protein: CASSYVAAGGPQHF.

The CDR3 loop is CASSQKELNNSPLHF. This chain links TRBV12-3 or TRBV12-4 with TRBJ1-6. The CDR3 contains 15 residues.

The chain carries TRBV7-3 and TRBJ2-1; no DNA is available, so the TRBD1 call from TCRdb remains unchecked. Looked up from germline, CDR1 is SGHTA and CDR2 is FQGTGA. CDR3 length: 15 residues. CDR3: CASSPTGSPYNEQFF. The whole variable domain, remainder taken from reference TRBV7-3 and TRBJ2-1, is GAGVSQTPSNKVTEKGKYVELRCDPISGHTALYWYRQSLGQGPEFLIYFQGTGAADDSGLPNDRFFAVRPEGSVSTLKIQRTERGDSAVYLCASSPTGSPYNEQFFGPGTRLTVL.

This chain joins TRBV27 and TRBJ1-4; TCRdb's D call, TRBD1, is unchecked because there is no DNA. Germline loops: CDR1 MNHEY, CDR2 SMNVEV (reference sequence). The CDR3 runs 15 residues. The CDR3 region is CASTLRGGTNEKLFF.

J is TRBJ2-6 and V is TRBV29-1; TCRdb lists TRBD1, though no DNA is available to test this call. Germline CDR1 SQVTM, CDR2 ANQGSEA. The CDR3 sequence is 16 residues long. The CDR3 here is CSVAPDSLSGANVLTF.

The chain employs TRBV12-3 or TRBV12-4 and TRBJ1-2. The CDR3 runs to 14 residues. The CDR3 here is CASSAARANYGYTF.

The chain links TRBV18 to TRBJ2-4; TCRdb indicates TRBD1, and absent DNA this call remains unverified. This CDR3 has 14 residues. The germline CDR1 and CDR2 sequences are KGHSH and LQKENI. CDR3 in amino acids: CASSTGTGGNIQYF.

The genes are TRBV5-1 and TRBJ1-1. Germline CDR1 and CDR2: SGHRS and YFSETQ. The length of the CDR3 is 14 residues. The CDR3 loop reads CASSGDTMNTEAFF.

V usage is TRBV5-1 and J usage is TRBJ2-7. CDR1 is SGHRS and CDR2 is YFSETQ in the germline V gene. The CDR3 loop spans 12 amino acids. The CDR3 reads CASSLGVYEQYF. Complete variable domain (other parts from reference TRBV5-1 and TRBJ2-7): KAGVTQTPRYLIKTRGQQVTLSCSPISGHRSVSWYQQTPGQGLQFLFEYFSETQRNKGNFPGRFSGRQFSNSRSEMNVSTLELGDSALYLCASSLGVYEQYFGPGTRLTVT.

The chain uses TRBV18 and TRBJ1-6; TCRdb returns TRBD1, unconfirmable since there is no DNA. CDR3 length: 14 residues. Germline V CDR1 and CDR2: KGHSH, LQKENI. The CDR3 here is CASSPRQQDLSLHF.

V usage is TRBV7-3 and J usage is TRBJ2-3; TCRdb indicates TRBD2, and absent DNA this call remains unverified. The CDR3 loop spans 16 amino acids. Germline V gene data show CDR1 as SGHTA and CDR2 as FQGTGA. The chain's CDR3 is CASSPRKREGCDTQYF.

The V and J genes are TRBV4-2 and TRBJ2-3; the D call of TRBD2 rests on TCRdb alone, since no DNA is present to check it. The CDR3 is 18 amino acids. The germline V gene has CDR1 LGHNA and CDR2 YNFKEQ. The CDR3 is CASSQEGGSSGRTDTQYF.

V gene TRBV7-9 combines with J gene TRBJ1-5; the D gene TCRdb calls, TRBD1, cannot be checked with no DNA. CDR3 length: 16 residues. From germline, CDR1 is SEHNR and CDR2 FQNEAQ (reference sequence). The CDR3 region is CASSPGTGGTDQPQHF.

The V call is TRBV18, the J call TRBJ1-2. The CDR3 consists of 13 residues. CDR1 and CDR2 from the germline V gene are KGHSH and LQKENI. CDR3: CASSPPAANGYTF.

V and J are TRBV12-3 or TRBV12-4 and TRBJ1-1; TCRdb selects TRBD1, and the lack of DNA leaves this call unchecked. The CDR3 runs to 13 residues. The CDR3 region is CASSSRQKAEAFF.